The rows below give T cell receptor beta chains drawn from one sample of a study of monozygotic twins with inflammatory bowel disease. TCRdb reprocessed the 5' RACE reads, keeping one entry per CDR3 protein, no DNA. The ten most abundant clones cover around 1.3% of a sample with about 150,000 distinct CDR3 sequences. Sequenced sample: blood. These receptors were obtained from a human donor with ulcerative colitis or Crohn's disease, or a healthy co-twin of an affected twin (not recorded which). Both conserved end residues are part of each CDR3.

v_gene,j_gene,CDR3aa
TRBV6-1,TRBJ1-1,CASSPGQGKTEAFF
TRBV27,TRBJ1-2,CASTRGRGDCGYTF
TRBV5-1,TRBJ2-7,CASSLEDRGLDEQYF
TRBV20-1,TRBJ1-5,CSASYSEYSNQPQHF
TRBV5-5,TRBJ1-6,CASRTDRYNSPLHF
TRBV19,TRBJ2-7,CASSAGLAIQYF
TRBV25-1,TRBJ1-2,CASSDQGRGNYGYTF
TRBV5-1,TRBJ2-1,CASSLLAGGIAPSSYNEQFF
TRBV4-1,TRBJ1-1,CASSQGIGRSGTEAFF
TRBV11-2,TRBJ1-5,CASSLDRTNQPQHF
TRBV29-1,TRBJ2-2,CSVSRSFGGGAGELFF
TRBV5-1,TRBJ1-4,CASSRDSRSATNEKLFF
TRBV4-3,TRBJ2-4,CASKTGLLAKNIQYF
TRBV7-2,TRBJ1-1,CASSPDRGNTEAFF
TRBV6-5,TRBJ1-1,CASSYAGTPMNTEAFF
TRBV3-1,TRBJ2-5,CASRPGLAGAETQYF
TRBV25-1,TRBJ1-4,CAIGGGSSGEKLFF
TRBV20-1,TRBJ2-2,CSARDSDSGELFF
TRBV3-1,TRBJ2-5,CASSQVVETQYF
TRBV25-1,TRBJ2-3,CASSESLGGADTQYF
TRBV20-1,TRBJ2-3,CSARDLASGRTDTQYF
TRBV11-2,TRBJ2-2,CASSSLRDTGELFF
TRBV27,TRBJ1-1,CASRPRTVTDRGAFF
TRBV29-1,TRBJ2-7,CSVEDHGTGPYEQYF
TRBV25-1,TRBJ2-5,CASSEIWAIQETQYF
TRBV24-1,TRBJ2-1,CATSAGGNINEQFF
TRBV11-1,TRBJ2-2,CASSARGELFF
TRBV7-3,TRBJ2-2,CASSFQQAGVAGELFF
TRBV3-1,TRBJ1-6,CASSQDGGLGSPLHF
TRBV18,TRBJ1-5,CASSPVGQGEWSNQPQHF
TRBV7-3,TRBJ2-2,CASSSTISTTGELFF
TRBV3-1,TRBJ1-5,CASSQTSGNQPQHF
TRBV12-3/TRBV12-4,TRBJ1-2,CASSQTGPNYGYTF
TRBV27,TRBJ1-2,CASSIRTGIDGYTF
TRBV10-3,TRBJ2-1,CAIRPHGLAGDEQFF
TRBV20-1,TRBJ2-1,CSALSLRDSGDNEQFF
TRBV20-1,TRBJ2-2,CSARVGGRANTGELFF
TRBV2,TRBJ2-3,CASRADGTSTDTQYF
TRBV20-1,TRBJ2-1,CSARDRAEPNNEQFF